The 29 T cell receptor beta chains reported below all come from one sample, sequenced in a study of human T cells and chemical hapten exposure. Sample time point: patch test 1, 2 weeks after DPC sensitization. As to treatment: therapeutic diphenylcyclopropenone sensitization with weekly scalp DPC. TCRdb re-analysed the RACE reads in MiXCR, keeping a single row per CDR3 protein. The table includes roughly 190,000 distinct CDR3 sequences, 20% to 25% detected once. The material was whole blood, obtained in connection with sensitization to the hapten diphenylcyclopropenone (DPC). Every receptor here comes from a woman in her forties or fifties with alopecia areata. Some clones in this sample may be carry-over from other donors' samples.

This clonotype has only a few counts. One end of the junction is discordant with germline, which a read error may explain. This chain links TRBV7-2 with TRBJ2-1; the match to TRBD2 covers 7 bases. The CDR3 covers 17 residues. Germline V CDR1 and CDR2: SGHTA, FQGNSA. The CDR3 loop is CVSSLTPSGTSYNEQFF. As DNA, the CDR3 is TGTGTCAGCAGCTTAACCCCTAGCGGTACTTCCTACAATGAGCAGTTCTTC.

This clonotype turned up a few times. This chain uses TRBV12-3 or TRBV12-4 with TRBJ1-6, with D uncertain. The CDR3 totals 12 residues. Trimming removed 7 bases from V and 7 bases from J, with 8 bases in between. CDR3 residues: CASKYPNSPLHF. Here the CDR3 DNA reads TGTGCCAGCAAATATCCCAATTCACCCCTCCACTTT.

This clonotype was counted only a few times. The gene calls are TRBV20-1 and TRBJ1-6; no firm D call. Trimming left V 0 bases short and J 5 bases short, with 17 bases between. The V gene's germline CDR1 is DFQATT and CDR2 SNEGSKA (reference sequence). This CDR3 is built from 17 residues. This chain's CDR3 is CSARDPRRVGNNSPLHF. DNA for the CDR3: TGCAGTGCTAGAGATCCTCGTCGTGTGGGGAATAATTCACCCCTCCACTTT.

This clonotype appeared many times. This chain uses TRBV29-1 with TRBJ1-4; D is undetermined. CDR3 length: 14 amino acids. Germline-derived CDR1 and CDR2 are SQVTM and ANQGSEA. V lost 6 bases and J 0 bases, leaving 11 bases between the germline ends. The CDR3 protein is CSVRADATNEKLFF. The DNA for the CDR3 is TGCAGCGTGAGGGCCGATGCAACTAATGAAAAACTGTTTTTT.

The rearrangement links TRBV4-2 to TRBJ2-7, with D unclear. The length of the CDR3 is 13 residues. V was shortened by 1 base and J by 0 bases, with 4 bases between the two germline ends. Germline V gene data show CDR1 as LGHNA and CDR2 as YNFKEQ. The CDR3 DNA sequence: TGTGCCAGCAGCCAAGGAACCTCCTACGAGCAGTACTTC. Its protein product is CASSQGTSYEQYF.

This clonotype was counted only a few times. The chain employs TRBV6-2 or TRBV6-3 and TRBJ2-2; D unresolved. The V gene lost 3 bases and the J gene lost 5 bases, with 7 bases spanning the gap. Looked up from germline, CDR1 is MNHEY and CDR2 is SVGEGT. This CDR3 is built from 13 residues. The CDR3 nucleotides read TGTGCCAGCAGTTATGGCCGTACCGGGGAGCTGTTTTTT. Its protein is CASSYGRTGELFF.

This clonotype was observed at least ten times. One end of the junction varies from germline; a read error may be responsible. The chain recombines TRBV11-2 with TRBJ2-6, with a tentative D call TRBD1 (6 bases). The CDR3 runs 16 residues. CDR1 is SGHAT, CDR2 FQNNGV, per germline. CDR3 in amino acids: CASSLDSGAGANVLTF. CDR3 nucleotides: TGTGCCAGCAGCCTAGACTCAGGGGCTGGGGCCAACGTCCTGACTTTC.

The rearrangement uses TRBV27 and TRBJ2-4, with a weak D call TRBD1 (5 bases). V was trimmed by 7 bases and J by 0 bases, leaving 7 bases between them. Per the germline V gene, CDR1 is MNHEY and CDR2 is SMNVEV (reference sequence). The CDR3 has 13 residues. CDR3 loop: CASTDRAKNIQYF. Here the CDR3 DNA reads TGTGCCAGCACCGACAGAGCCAAAAACATTCAGTACTTC.

Here the CDR3 DNA reads TGTGCCAGCAGTTCCACTTCTAGCGGGACCTACACCGGGGAGCTGTTTTTT. Its protein is CASSSTSSGTYTGELFF. This sequence joins TRBV6-5 and TRBJ2-2; TRBD2 agrees at 9 bases. Germline V lookup: CDR1 MNHEY, CDR2 SVGAGI. After removal of 4 bases from V and 3 bases from J, the junction contained 9 bases not matched to a gene. The CDR3 extends over 17 amino acids.

The table lists this clonotype with a few counts. The chain recombines TRBV20-1 with TRBJ1-2; D gene unclear. Trimming pared 5 bases from V and 0 bases from J, leaving 10 bases between. Germline lookup yields CDR1 DFQATT and CDR2 SNEGSKA (reference sequence). The CDR3 consists of 13 residues. The CDR3, as DNA: TGCAGTGCTTCTCTTCAGGCTAACTATGGCTACACCTTC. This codes for CSASLQANYGYTF.

This clonotype was seen only a few times. This chain links TRBV28 with TRBJ2-2; TRBD2 agrees at 7 bases. CDR3 length equals 15 residues. The trim removed 6 bases at V and 2 bases at J, leaving 6 bases unmatched. Germline V gene lookup returns CDR1 MDHEN and CDR2 SYDVKM. CDR3 residues: CASSSPGLNTGELFF. The DNA for the CDR3 is TGTGCCAGCAGCAGCCCGGGACTAAACACCGGGGAGCTGTTTTTT.

The chain joins TRBV20-1 to TRBJ2-5; D possibly uses TRBD1 or TRBD2 (5 bases each). V shed 3 bases and J shed 5 bases, with 13 bases lying between them. CDR3 length: 13 amino acids. Per germline, CDR1 DFQATT and CDR2 SNEGSKA (reference sequence). The CDR3: CSASLFEGETQYF. The CDR3 nucleotides are TGCAGTGCTAGTCTCTTTGAGGGGGAGACCCAGTACTTC.

This clonotype was seen a few times. The chain links TRBV2 to TRBJ2-2; no clear D gene. Germline V gene sequence: CDR1 SNHLY, CDR2 FYNNEI. This CDR3 has 13 residues. CDR3 in amino acids: CATPAGNTGELFF. Written as DNA, the CDR3 is TGTGCTACCCCCGCAGGGAACACCGGGGAGCTGTTTTTT.

For this clonotype: A much larger clone differs from this one at a single base, so this may be a read error. This chain connects TRBV29-1 to TRBJ2-7, with 10 bases identical to TRBD1. The CDR3 is 15 residues long. Germline V CDR1 and CDR2: SQVTM, ANQGSEA. The CDR3 here is CSVAPTGGLSNDQYF. In DNA, the CDR3 is TGCAGCGTTGCCCCGACAGGGGGCTTATCAAACGACCAGTACTTC.

V is TRBV5-1 and J is TRBJ2-1, with TRBD2 identical over 9 bases. The CDR3 has 18 residues. Germline loops: CDR1 SGHRS, CDR2 YFSETQ. V dropped 4 bases and J dropped 2; count of bases not matched to a gene: 13. The CDR3 region has the DNA TGCGCCAGCAGCGAGGTGATTCGGCGGGAGGGGACCTACAATGAGCAGTTCTTC. As protein: CASSEVIRREGTYNEQFF.

V is TRBV5-1 and J is TRBJ2-3; the D is unclear. The length of the CDR3 is 14 residues. V gave up 0 bases and J gave up 6 bases, with 11 bases separating them. Germline V gene sequence: CDR1 SGHRS, CDR2 YFSETQ. In DNA form, the CDR3 reads TGCGCCAGCAGCTTGGCTTCCCCCGAGGATACGCAGTATTTT. Translating gives CASSLASPEDTQYF.

There are a few counts of this clonotype. This chain links TRBV2 with TRBJ1-5, with D unresolved. V shed 3 bases and J shed 5 bases, with 5 bases lying between them. Germline V gene lookup returns CDR1 SNHLY and CDR2 FYNNEI. The CDR3 is 12 amino acids. The CDR3 nucleotides are TGTGCCAGCAGTGACAGGTATCAGCCCCAGCATTTT. This translates into CASSDRYQPQHF.

The chain carries TRBV6-5 and TRBJ2-7; D is perhaps TRBD1 (5 bases). The CDR3 sequence is 16 residues long. Germline CDR1 MNHEY, CDR2 SVGAGI. With 9 bases removed from V and 0 bases from J, the gap between germline ends came to 21 bases. In nucleotides, the CDR3 is TGTGCCAGTAGAGTTTCCTCAGGGATTAGCTCCTACGAGCAGTACTTC. Protein: CASRVSSGISSYEQYF.

By frequency in the sample, this clonotype is medium-sized (0.01 to 0.1%). This chain joins TRBV20-1 and TRBJ1-1; D unresolved. The germline V gene encodes CDR1 DFQATT and CDR2 SNEGSKA (reference sequence). The CDR3 has 12 residues. V lost 8 bases, J lost 3 bases, and 13 bases lay in between. CDR3 loop: CSPDKGDTEAFF. CDR3 nucleotide sequence: TGCAGTCCCGACAAGGGCGACACTGAAGCTTTCTTT.

This clonotype has ten or more counts. The rearrangement joins TRBV7-2 to TRBJ1-1; D unresolved. Germline-derived CDR1 and CDR2 are SGHTA and FQGNSA. Trimming shortened V by 5 bases and J by 2 bases, and 6 bases separated the two germline ends. CDR3 size: 12 residues. The CDR3 DNA reads as TGTGCCAGCAGCCATCCCAACACTGAAGCTTTCTTT. Amino acid sequence: CASSHPNTEAFF.

This clonotype showed up just a few times. The chain links TRBV12-3 or TRBV12-4 to TRBJ1-6, with D perhaps TRBD1 (5 bases). Trimming pared 4 bases from V and 7 bases from J, leaving 8 bases between. This CDR3 contains 13 residues. This CDR3 reads CASSYRGNSPLHF. The DNA for the CDR3 is TGTGCCAGCAGTTATAGGGGAAATTCACCCCTCCACTTT.

This sequence joins TRBV29-1 and TRBJ2-3; perhaps TRBD2 as D (6 bases). The CDR3 runs 15 residues. Per the germline V gene, CDR1 is SQVTM and CDR2 is ANQGSEA. With 3 bases removed from V and 0 bases from J, the gap between germline ends came to 13 bases. DNA for the CDR3: TGCAGCGTTGAGGGGGGACTCCTTAGCACAGATACGCAGTATTTT. Its protein product is CSVEGGLLSTDTQYF.

J is TRBJ2-1 and V is TRBV2; D gene uncertain. Trimming left V 6 bases short and J 3 bases short, with 15 bases between. Germline CDR1 is SNHLY and CDR2 is FYNNEI. The CDR3 runs to 15 residues. CDR3 sequence reads: CASSPEADRYNEQFF. CDR3 nucleotides: TGTGCCAGCAGCCCTGAGGCGGACCGCTACAATGAGCAGTTCTTC.

This clonotype was found a few times. The chain couples TRBV6-5 to TRBJ2-7, with TRBD1 matching 7 bases. V was clipped by 3 bases and J by 4 bases; unmatched bases: 6. The CDR3 runs to 14 residues. In germline, CDR1 is MNHEY, CDR2 SVGAGI. CDR3 protein: CASSYGTAPYEQYF. The CDR3 DNA follows: TGTGCCAGCAGTTATGGGACAGCCCCATACGAGCAGTACTTC.

V is TRBV6-5 and J is TRBJ2-3, with 9 bases lining up with TRBD1. The germline gives CDR1 MNHEY, CDR2 SVGAGI. The CDR3 covers 15 residues. J gave up 6 bases and V 2 bases, and 6 bases lay outside the gene matches. The CDR3 nucleotides are TGTGCCAGCAGTTACCCCTCGACAGGGGGGGATACGCAGTATTTT. Protein: CASSYPSTGGDTQYF.

This clonotype appeared a few times. The genes are TRBV5-1 and TRBJ2-1; D may correspond to TRBD1 or TRBD2 (5 bases each). Germline assignment: CDR1 SGHRS and CDR2 YFSETQ. V was pared by 4 bases and J by 9 bases, with 20 bases between. This CDR3 spans 15 amino acids. CDR3 nucleotides: TGCGCCAGCAGCGCCAGGGACCCCAGGGAAGGTGAGCAGTTCTTC. It codes for CASSARDPREGEQFF.

This rearrangement joins TRBV5-6 to TRBJ2-7; 7 nucleotides line up with TRBD1. Germline CDR1 reads SGHDT; CDR2 reads YYEEEE. The CDR3 covers 14 residues. Unmatched junction bases numbered 8, after V lost 6 bases and J lost 2 bases. CDR3 DNA sequence: TGTGCCAGCACCCGACAGGGACGCACCTACGAGCAGTACTTC. Protein: CASTRQGRTYEQYF.

The chain links TRBV20-1 to TRBJ2-7, with D unresolved. CDR1 and CDR2 from the germline V gene are DFQATT and SNEGSKA (reference sequence). This CDR3 contains 14 residues. Trimming took off 6 bases at V and 0 bases at J, with 15 bases between the two ends. The CDR3 region is CSAGRTTSSYEQYF. CDR3 in DNA: TGCAGTGCCGGCCGGACCACAAGCTCCTACGAGCAGTACTTC.

By sample fraction, this clonotype is medium-sized. The V and J genes are TRBV9 and TRBJ2-3, with D perhaps matching TRBD2 (5 bases). The germline V gene has CDR1 SGDLS and CDR2 YYNGEE. The CDR3 runs to 14 residues. Trimming removed 2 bases at V and 3 bases at J, with 10 bases between. Here the CDR3 reads CASSVYPGTDTQYF. The CDR3 coding sequence is TGTGCCAGCAGCGTCTATCCGGGGACAGATACGCAGTATTTT.